The 29 T cell receptor beta chains below were found in one sample sequenced in a study of cytomegalovirus exposure and HLA in healthy donors. Method: immunoSEQ multiplex PCR; TCRdb's copy keeps in-frame clones and lacks some. The sample yields hundreds of thousands of clones, approximately 87% seen once. The source material was PBMCs. These receptor sequences come from a woman between 18 and 30 years old in good health and CMV-seronegative.

V and J are TRBV23-1 and TRBJ2-3; 9 bases match TRBD1. TRBV23-1 is marked as an open reading frame, function uncertain. The CDR3 runs 17 residues. Losses at the gene ends were 0 bases for V and 3 bases for J; bases not matched to a gene: 7. In DNA, the CDR3 is TGCGCCAGCAGTCAATCTGCACAGGGGGCGCGGACAGATACGCAGTATTTT. It translates to CASSQSAQGARTDTQYF.

The genes are TRBV18 and TRBJ2-7, with 9 bases matching TRBD1. The CDR3 has 13 amino acids. The V segment lost 6 bases and the J segment 6 bases; nucleotides outside the gene matches: 6. Germline CDR1 reads KGHSH; CDR2 reads LQKENI. CDR3 loop: CASSRTGESEQYF. CDR3 in DNA: TGTGCCAGCTCCCGGACAGGGGAATCCGAGCAGTACTTC.

A note on this clone: The same CDR3 can be traced to other DNA sequences in this sample. The rearrangement uses TRBV30 and TRBJ1-1, with D perhaps TRBD1 (5 bases). There are 13 residues in the CDR3. The V gene lost 3 bases and the J gene lost 2 bases, with 10 bases spanning the gap. Germline CDR1 is GTSNPN and CDR2 is SVGIG (reference sequence). The CDR3 protein is CAWSGQGNTEAFF. CDR3 coding DNA: TGTGCCTGGAGCGGGCAGGGCAACACTGAAGCTTTCTTT.

This chain connects TRBV9 to TRBJ1-4; D possibly corresponds to TRBD1 (6 bases). The CDR3 is made up of 16 amino acids. Trimming stripped 0 bases from V and 4 bases from J, with 13 bases between. Germline V gives CDR1 SGDLS, CDR2 YYNGEE. The CDR3 spells CASSVGTARGNEKLFF. In DNA, the CDR3 is TGTGCCAGCAGCGTAGGGACCGCCAGGGGTAATGAAAAACTGTTTTTT.

About this clone: The sample has other DNA sequences that encode this CDR3 too. The CDR3 DNA reads TGTGCCAGCAGTGAACGGGATAGCAATCAGCCCCAGCATTTT. Encoded protein: CASSERDSNQPQHF. The J gene is TRBJ1-5, the V gene TRBV6-1, with D unclear. The germline V gene encodes CDR1 MNHNS and CDR2 SASEGT. The CDR3 is 14 residues long. Trimming took 2 bases from V and 0 from J, leaving 5 bases between them.

This chain uses TRBV7-9 with TRBJ2-7, with 9 bases that match TRBD2. CDR1 is SEHNR, CDR2 FQNEAQ, per germline (reference sequence). The CDR3 length is 17 residues. Losses at the gene ends were 4 bases for V and 4 bases for J; bases not matched to a gene: 14. The CDR3 DNA follows: TGTGCCAGCAGCTCCGATTTGGGTAGCGGGAGTGGGTACGAGCAGTACTTC. This codes for CASSSDLGSGSGYEQYF.

The chain joins TRBV6-7 to TRBJ2-5, with 7 positions matching TRBD1. TRBV6-7 is an ORF; its function is uncertain. Unmatched junction bases numbered 3, after V lost 4 bases and J lost 1 base. The CDR3 spans 14 residues. This CDR3 is CASSSQGIQETQYF. In DNA, the CDR3 is TGTGCCAGCAGTTCACAGGGGATCCAAGAGACCCAGTACTTC.

V usage is TRBV30 and J usage is TRBJ1-2; 9 bases are shared with TRBD1. From germline, CDR1 is GTSNPN and CDR2 SVGIG (reference sequence). This CDR3 comprises 13 residues. J lost 5 bases, V lost 4 bases, and 5 bases had no gene match. The CDR3 is CAWTRDRGYGYTF. Written as DNA, the CDR3 is TGTGCCTGGACCCGAGACAGGGGGTATGGCTACACCTTC.

The chain couples TRBV11-1 to TRBJ2-7, with no clear D. V lost 4 bases, J lost 0 bases, and 13 bases lay in between. Germline CDR1 and CDR2: SGHAT and FQDESV (reference sequence). There are 15 residues in the CDR3. CDR3 sequence (DNA): TGTGCCAGCAGCTACTTAAGGGTCTCCTCCTACGAGCAGTACTTC. This encodes CASSYLRVSSYEQYF.

This clone was detected only once. The rearrangement uses TRBV4-2 and TRBJ1-5; D remains unclear. Germline-derived CDR1 and CDR2 are LGHNA and YNFKEQ. This CDR3 comprises 15 residues. V dropped 0 bases and J dropped 0 bases, with 6 bases sitting between them. The CDR3: CASSQEKGSNQPQHF. CDR3 sequence (DNA): TGTGCCAGCAGCCAAGAGAAGGGTAGCAATCAGCCCCAGCATTTT.

The rearrangement joins TRBV27 to TRBJ2-1, with D possibly matching TRBD1 (5 bases). In germline, CDR1 is MNHEY, CDR2 SMNVEV (reference sequence). The CDR3 consists of 13 residues. V lost 5 bases to trimming and J lost 4 bases, with 9 bases between them. CDR3 region: CASSGRTYNEQFF. For the CDR3, the DNA is TGTGCCAGCAGTGGACGGACATACAATGAGCAGTTCTTC.

This chain joins TRBV12-5 and TRBJ2-7; D gene unclear. Trimming left V 5 bases short and J 5 bases short, with 7 bases between. This CDR3 comprises 11 residues. CDR1 LGHNT and CDR2 FRNRAP come from the germline V gene. The CDR3 protein is CASGPLHEQYF. The CDR3 DNA reads as TGTGCTAGTGGTCCTTTGCACGAGCAGTACTTC.

This clone was seen once. The rearrangement uses TRBV19 and TRBJ2-7; 11 bases fit TRBD2. Germline V gives CDR1 LNHDA, CDR2 SQIVND (reference sequence). This CDR3 is built from 15 residues. J gave up 3 bases and V 3 bases, and 4 bases lay outside the gene matches. As DNA, the CDR3 is TGTGCCAGTAGTATTCTAGCGGGAGGAGACTACGAGCAGTACTTC. It translates to CASSILAGGDYEQYF.

This chain connects TRBV27 to TRBJ1-2; no clear D. The CDR3 is 13 amino acids. The germline V gene encodes CDR1 MNHEY and CDR2 SMNVEV (reference sequence). Trimming cost V 0 bases and J 3 bases, with 5 bases left between them. CDR3 in DNA: TGTGCCAGCAGTTTATCGGGTGACTATGGCTACACCTTC. Protein sequence: CASSLSGDYGYTF.

This clone was found once. The CDR3 spells CASIPRDEQFF. The DNA for the CDR3 is TGTGCCAGCATCCCACGGGATGAGCAGTTCTTC. The J gene is TRBJ2-1, the V gene TRBV14, with D uncertain. V lost 7 bases to trimming and J lost 8 bases, with 9 bases between them. The germline V gene encodes CDR1 SGHDN and CDR2 FVKESK. The CDR3 spans 11 residues.

V usage is TRBV7-3 and J usage is TRBJ2-7; D is unresolved. The CDR3 extends over 15 amino acids. The V end lost 0 bases, the J end lost 1 base, and 10 bases lay between the germline ends. Germline V gene data show CDR1 as SGHTA and CDR2 as FQGTGA. The CDR3 sequence: CASSLTVATSYEQYF. The CDR3 coding sequence is TGTGCCAGCAGCTTAACGGTGGCAACGTCCTACGAGCAGTACTTC.

J is TRBJ1-1 and V is TRBV6-5; D is unresolved. CDR1 is MNHEY, CDR2 SVGAGI, per germline. The CDR3 runs 14 residues. Trimming removed 2 bases at V and 0 bases at J, with 7 bases between. The CDR3 loop is CASSYLRMNTEAFF. CDR3 bases: TGTGCCAGCAGTTACCTGAGAATGAACACTGAAGCTTTCTTT.

The chain joins TRBV6-5 to TRBJ2-3; 7 bases line up with TRBD1. Per germline, CDR1 MNHEY and CDR2 SVGAGI. The CDR3 consists of 14 residues. V shed 0 bases and J 4 bases; nucleotides not matched to a gene: 1. CDR3 coding DNA: TGTGCCAGCAGTTACTCGGGGACAGCAGATACGCAGTATTTT. As protein: CASSYSGTADTQYF.

V is TRBV2 and J is TRBJ2-7; D unresolved. Trimming took off 7 bases at V and 3 bases at J, with 13 bases between the two ends. Germline lookup yields CDR1 SNHLY and CDR2 FYNNEI. This CDR3 has 13 amino acids. As DNA, the CDR3 is TGTGCCAGCACCTTCACCGGCCTCTACGAGCAGTACTTC. Translation gives CASTFTGLYEQYF.

The chain employs TRBV14 and TRBJ2-5; 11 nucleotides match TRBD1. After removal of 4 bases from V and 4 bases from J, the junction contained 5 bases not matched to a gene. Germline CDR1 is SGHDN and CDR2 is FVKESK. This CDR3 is built from 15 residues. This CDR3 is CASSLGTGGAETQYF. Written as DNA, the CDR3 is TGTGCCAGCAGCCTGGGGACAGGGGGAGCAGAGACCCAGTACTTC.

This clone was counted once. The rearrangement uses TRBV5-5 and TRBJ2-2; D remains unclear. The germline gives CDR1 SGHKS, CDR2 YYEKEE (reference sequence). CDR3 length equals 12 residues. Deletions cut 0 bases from V and 6 bases from J, with 3 bases between. The chain's CDR3 is CASSLVAGELFF. CDR3 in DNA: TGTGCCAGCAGCTTGGTAGCCGGGGAGCTGTTTTTT.

The V gene is TRBV7-9, the J gene TRBJ2-5; no clear D. The CDR3 consists of 14 residues. The V and J ends lost 3 bases and 4 bases respectively, with 12 bases between them. Germline CDR1 and CDR2: SEHNR and FQNEAQ (reference sequence). CDR3 sequence: CASSFRFGGETQYF. DNA for the CDR3: TGTGCCAGCAGCTTTCGGTTTGGCGGAGAGACCCAGTACTTC.

The chain joins TRBV7-9 to TRBJ1-4; tentatively, D is TRBD1 (5 bases). The V end was cut by 0 bases, the J end by 8 bases, with 16 bases between. The CDR3 runs to 16 residues. Per the germline V gene, CDR1 is SEHNR and CDR2 is FQNEAQ (reference sequence). The CDR3 nucleotides are TGTGCCAGCAGCTTAGCGGCGGGGACCTGGAGGGAAAAACTGTTTTTT. It is translated as CASSLAAGTWREKLFF.

The chain joins TRBV28 to TRBJ1-5; D gene ambiguous. This CDR3 spans 14 amino acids. The germline CDR1 and CDR2 sequences are MDHEN and SYDVKM. V lost 3 bases, J lost 0 bases, and 6 bases lay in between. The CDR3, as DNA: TGTGCCAGCAGTTTCTTTGATAGCAATCAGCCCCAGCATTTT. It translates to CASSFFDSNQPQHF.

The V gene is TRBV11-2, the J gene TRBJ2-3; the D gene is possibly TRBD2 (6 bases). The CDR3 sequence is 12 residues long. V dropped 2 bases and J dropped 8 bases, with 8 bases sitting between them. From germline, CDR1 is SGHAT and CDR2 FQNNGV. The CDR3 DNA reads as TGTGCCAGCAGCTTACTGGGGGGTACGCAGTATTTT. Residues: CASSLLGGTQYF. Variable domain in full (rest from reference TRBV11-2 and TRBJ2-3): EAGVAQSPRYKIIEKRQSVAFWCNPISGHATLYWYQQILGQGPKLLIQFQNNGVVDDSQLPKDRFSAERLKGVDSTLKIQPAKLEDSAVYLCASSLLGGTQYFGPGTRLTVL.

The CDR3 reads CASSVPSGRSYNEQFF. The CDR3 coding sequence is TGTGCCAGCAGTGTTCCTAGCGGGAGGTCCTACAATGAGCAGTTCTTC. The rearrangement joins TRBV6-1 to TRBJ2-1; 11 nucleotides line up with TRBD2. The CDR3 loop spans 16 amino acids. Germline values: CDR1 MNHNS, CDR2 SASEGT. After removal of 4 bases from V and 1 base from J, the junction contained 3 bases not matched to a gene.

This clone was observed once. This chain links TRBV30 with TRBJ2-7; the D call may be TRBD1 or TRBD2 (6 bases each). Germline V lookup: CDR1 GTSNPN, CDR2 SVGIG (reference sequence). This CDR3 contains 14 residues. Trimming took 5 bases from V and 6 from J, leaving 20 bases between them. The CDR3, as DNA: TGTGCCTGGGGGAGGATAAGGCAGGGGTCCGAGCAGTACTTC. Translated, it gives CAWGRIRQGSEQYF. The full variable domain, its missing parts supplied by reference TRBV30 and TRBJ2-7, is SQTIHQWPATLVQPVGSPLSLECTVEGTSNPNLYWYRQAAGRGLQLLFYSVGIGQISSEVPQNLSASRPQDRQFILSSKKLLLSDSGFYLCAWGRIRQGSEQYFGPGTRLTVT.

The V and J genes are TRBV19 and TRBJ2-3, with a tentative D call TRBD1 (6 bases). The CDR3 consists of 13 residues. V shed 6 bases and J shed 2 bases, with 9 bases lying between them. CDR1 LNHDA and CDR2 SQIVND come from the germline V gene (reference sequence). The CDR3 DNA follows: TGTGCCAGTAGAAGGGACAACACAGATACGCAGTATTTT. Encoded protein: CASRRDNTDTQYF.

This chain joins TRBV19 and TRBJ1-2, with 8 positions matching TRBD1. The CDR3 runs to 17 residues. CDR1 and CDR2 from the germline V gene are LNHDA and SQIVND (reference sequence). The trim removed 5 bases at V and 4 bases at J, leaving 15 bases unmatched. This chain's CDR3 is CASSLTSGTGIFYGYTF. The CDR3 nucleotides read TGTGCCAGTAGTTTAACCTCCGGGACAGGAATCTTCTATGGCTACACCTTC. Drawing the rest from reference TRBV19 and TRBJ1-2, the complete variable domain is DGGITQSPKYLFRKEGQNVTLSCEQNLNHDAMYWYRQDPGQGLRLIYYSQIVNDFQKGDIAEGYSVSREKKESFPLTVTSAQKNPTAFYLCASSLTSGTGIFYGYTFGSGTRLTVV.